This is a list of T cell receptor beta chains from one sample in a study of shared T cell receptors in the human thymus. Some clones are missing from TCRdb's copy, which holds only in-frame ones; the method was immunoSEQ multiplex PCR. The sample carries about 610,000 clones, around nine tenths recorded once. The same specimen was also included in a second study, on human thymus T cells.

The specimen was thymocytes. The receptors here all came from a boy under two years old with a congenital heart defect. The CDR3 runs from the conserved cysteine through the conserved F or W.

J gene: TRBJ2-3; V gene: TRBV5-4; CDR3 protein: CASSTHRGPDTQYF
J gene: TRBJ1-2; V gene: TRBV28; CDR3 protein: CASSHPARQVQKNYGYTF
J gene: TRBJ1-5; V gene: TRBV19; CDR3 protein: CASNTSGQPQHF
J gene: TRBJ2-1; V gene: TRBV7-2; CDR3 protein: CASSAGGSSYNEQFF
J gene: TRBJ1-1; V gene: TRBV9; CDR3 protein: CASRGDSGGTEAFF
J gene: TRBJ2-1; V gene: TRBV6-1; CDR3 protein: CASSPGTTDYNEQFF
J gene: TRBJ1-2; V gene: TRBV6-5; CDR3 protein: CASSYGREVEGYTF
J gene: TRBJ2-1; V gene: TRBV9; CDR3 protein: CASSGRAGESSNEQFF
J gene: TRBJ2-7; V gene: TRBV7-9; CDR3 protein: CASSLDTVPALYEQYF
J gene: TRBJ2-7; V gene: TRBV28; CDR3 protein: CASSLFGQSSYEQYF
J gene: TRBJ1-1; V gene: TRBV6-5; CDR3 protein: CASSREGVGITEAFF
J gene: TRBJ2-3; V gene: TRBV7-2; CDR3 protein: CATGAQYF
J gene: TRBJ2-1; V gene: TRBV4-1; CDR3 protein: CASSQVRGWGSYNEQFF
J gene: TRBJ1-5; V gene: TRBV5-6; CDR3 protein: CASSFSTELSNQPQHF
J gene: TRBJ2-7; V gene: TRBV5-5; CDR3 protein: CASSLGSQGGYEQYF
J gene: TRBJ2-7; V gene: TRBV11-2; CDR3 protein: CASSSPQRQGGYEQYF
J gene: TRBJ2-7; V gene: TRBV7-2; CDR3 protein: CASSPAGGGYEQYF
J gene: TRBJ1-5; V gene: TRBV7-8; CDR3 protein: CASSLVWAQPQHF
J gene: TRBJ1-5; V gene: TRBV6-6; CDR3 protein: CASSYSRGDQPQHF
J gene: TRBJ2-5; V gene: TRBV20-1; CDR3 protein: CSWGVETQYF
J gene: TRBJ2-1; V gene: TRBV7-2; CDR3 protein: CASSPPEPGSYNEQFF
J gene: TRBJ2-1; V gene: TRBV4-1; CDR3 protein: CASSQDSGDEQFF
J gene: TRBJ1-2; V gene: TRBV7-9; CDR3 protein: CASSLAPGKNYGYTF
J gene: TRBJ2-7; V gene: TRBV29-1; CDR3 protein: CSVSLPGTSGSSPSYEQYF
J gene: TRBJ2-3; V gene: TRBV18; CDR3 protein: CASSPRLAGESVTDTQYF
J gene: TRBJ2-3; V gene: TRBV7-2; CDR3 protein: CASSLILAGTDTQYF
J gene: TRBJ2-1; V gene: TRBV14; CDR3 protein: CASSHNRSGEQFF
J gene: TRBJ2-7; V gene: TRBV5-4; CDR3 protein: CASSPRGEYYEQYF
J gene: TRBJ1-3; V gene: TRBV5-6; CDR3 protein: CASSRQGAPGNTIYF
J gene: TRBJ1-2; V gene: TRBV30; CDR3 protein: CAWAQPGQWGYTF
J gene: TRBJ1-5; V gene: TRBV19; CDR3 protein: CASRSQGSGGGNQPQHF
J gene: TRBJ2-5; V gene: TRBV11-2; CDR3 protein: CASSLPGKTETQYF
J gene: TRBJ2-7; V gene: TRBV4-3; CDR3 protein: CASSHDYRGSSYEQYF
J gene: TRBJ2-7; V gene: TRBV6-6; CDR3 protein: CASREPNRGGHEQYF
J gene: TRBJ2-1; V gene: TRBV28; CDR3 protein: CASSLFRGKAGAPGDNEQFF
J gene: TRBJ2-3; V gene: TRBV5-6; CDR3 protein: CASSSSGGGERTDTQYF
J gene: TRBJ2-2; V gene: TRBV19; CDR3 protein: CATSYGASGRQVRHSGELFF
J gene: TRBJ2-1; V gene: TRBV28; CDR3 protein: CASSPDEVGSYNEQFF
J gene: TRBJ1-5; V gene: TRBV4-3; CDR3 protein: CASSQDRGSGGNQPQHF
J gene: TRBJ2-1; V gene: TRBV10-1; CDR3 protein: CASSESRMVAGGNEQFF
J gene: TRBJ2-7; V gene: TRBV4-3; CDR3 protein: CASSQSGTGNSYEQYF
J gene: TRBJ2-7; V gene: TRBV25-1; CDR3 protein: CASRRTGSGYEQYF
J gene: TRBJ1-2; V gene: TRBV4-2; CDR3 protein: CASSQERDLGGYTF
J gene: TRBJ2-3; V gene: TRBV10-2; CDR3 protein: CASSELREVTDTQYF
J gene: TRBJ2-5; V gene: TRBV4-3; CDR3 protein: CASSQDVPRLAGGQETQYF
J gene: TRBJ2-1; V gene: TRBV7-9; CDR3 protein: CASSFGAPRRGNEQFF
J gene: TRBJ1-5; V gene: TRBV6-5; CDR3 protein: CASSRDTNQPQHF
J gene: TRBJ2-5; V gene: TRBV9; CDR3 protein: CASSAPGLAGEVAETQYF
J gene: TRBJ1-2; V gene: TRBV5-6; CDR3 protein: CASSQGVRYGYTF
J gene: TRBJ2-7; V gene: TRBV11-3; CDR3 protein: CASSLDLGRGAYEQYF
J gene: TRBJ2-2; V gene: TRBV7-2; CDR3 protein: CASSSPRILAGQNTGELFF
J gene: TRBJ2-7; V gene: TRBV7-9; CDR3 protein: CASSRDIMYEQYF
J gene: TRBJ1-1; V gene: TRBV13; CDR3 protein: CASSLRQGGETEAFF
J gene: TRBJ2-2; V gene: TRBV7-9; CDR3 protein: CASSSRGGMGTGELFF
J gene: TRBJ1-2; V gene: TRBV28; CDR3 protein: CASSLRTGGNGYTF